Below, 2 T cell receptor beta chains from the same sample are listed, as sequenced in a study of T cell responses to AZD1222 COVID-19 vaccine. The protocol was immunoSEQ multiplex PCR, while the TCRdb copy is restricted to in-frame clones and leaves out a portion. The sample comprises around 190,000 clones, 85% to 90% of which are singletons, and approximately 0.5% rests with the top ten. Sequenced here: peripheral blood, sampled on day 0 of AZD1222 vaccination. Every receptor here comes from an adult in good health.

This rearrangement joins TRBV7-2 to TRBJ1-2; D call uncertain. The CDR3 is 15 amino acids. V gave up 2 bases and J gave up 8 bases, with 18 bases separating them. CDR1 and CDR2 (germline): SGHTA, FQGNSA. The CDR3 reads CASSLRRESGMGYTF. CDR3 in DNA: TGTGCCAGCAGCTTACGAAGGGAAAGCGGGATGGGCTACACCTTC.

This clone has just one count. This chain connects TRBV11-2 to TRBJ2-3; 14 bases agree with TRBD2. This CDR3 has 16 amino acids. Germline V gene lookup returns CDR1 SGHAT and CDR2 FQNNGV. V gave up 4 bases and J gave up 4 bases; unmatched junction bases: 4. CDR3 sequence reads: CASSSGLAGVADTQYF. The CDR3 DNA reads TGTGCCAGCAGCTCGGGACTAGCGGGAGTGGCAGATACGCAGTATTTT.